These 9 T cell receptor beta chains were sequenced from one sample in a study of cytomegalovirus exposure and HLA in healthy donors. Researchers ran the PCR with 60 Vbeta and 13 Jbeta primers. Sequencing was performed with immunoSEQ multiplex PCR; in TCRdb, only in-frame clones are kept and a portion is missing. The sample totals 110,000 to 150,000 clones. Sequencing was carried out using PBMCs. The source is a woman aged 18-35 years in good health and CMV-seronegative.

This chain joins TRBV6-1 and TRBJ2-7; 9 nucleotides agree with TRBD1. Germline CDR1 and CDR2: MNHNS and SASEGT. The CDR3 length is 15 residues. V shed 4 bases, J shed 6 bases, and the junction held 10 bases outside the gene matches. Here the CDR3 DNA reads TGTGCCAGCAGTGCCGAATGGACAGGGGTTAGCGAGCAGTACTTC. Amino acid sequence: CASSAEWTGVSEQYF.

This chain joins TRBV30 and TRBJ1-3, with D tentatively TRBD1 (5 bases). CDR3 length: 15 residues. V was pared by 0 bases and J by 1 base, with 10 bases between. CDR1 and CDR2 (germline): GTSNPN, SVGIG (reference sequence). The CDR3 sequence: CAWSVVGGSGNTIYF. Written as DNA, the CDR3 is TGTGCCTGGAGTGTAGTCGGGGGTTCTGGAAACACCATATATTTT.

The gene calls are TRBV30 and TRBJ1-1; 9 nucleotides match TRBD1. The germline CDR1 and CDR2 sequences are GTSNPN and SVGIG (reference sequence). The length of the CDR3 is 13 residues. With 2 bases clipped from V and 5 bases from J, the junction kept 3 bases outside the gene matches. The CDR3 nucleotides read TGTGCCTGGAGTCCGGGACAGGGAACTGAAGCTTTCTTT. The encoded protein is CAWSPGQGTEAFF.

The chain carries TRBV28 and TRBJ2-5; 10 positions agree with TRBD2. Germline loops: CDR1 MDHEN, CDR2 SYDVKM. This CDR3 has 15 residues. Unmatched junction bases numbered 3, after V lost 3 bases and J lost 2 bases. This CDR3 reads CASSFLSGRQETQYF. CDR3 bases: TGTGCCAGCAGTTTCCTTAGCGGGAGGCAAGAGACCCAGTACTTC.

The chain is built from TRBV7-3 and TRBJ2-5, with D perhaps TRBD2 (6 bases). V was shortened by 5 bases and J by 0 bases, with 7 bases between the two germline ends. From germline, CDR1 is SGHTA and CDR2 FQGTGA. The CDR3 totals 13 residues. The CDR3 nucleotides read TGTGCCAGCAGCCGGGACTACCAAGAGACCCAGTACTTC. It is translated as CASSRDYQETQYF.

The J gene is TRBJ1-3, the V gene TRBV19, with 7 bases that match TRBD1. V dropped 0 bases and J dropped 4; count of bases not matched to a gene: 6. This CDR3 is 16 amino acids long. CDR1 and CDR2 (germline): LNHDA, SQIVND (reference sequence). CDR3 sequence: CASSIDDRAIGNTIYF. The CDR3 DNA reads TGTGCCAGTAGTATAGACGACAGGGCAATAGGAAACACCATATATTTT.

The CDR3 nucleotides are TGCAGTGCTACAGGGGCGGGGACCCAGTACTTC. This translates into CSATGAGTQYF. The chain recombines TRBV20-1 with TRBJ2-5; TRBD1 is a possible D gene (6 bases). Germline V gene sequence: CDR1 DFQATT, CDR2 SNEGSKA (reference sequence). Deletions cut 4 bases from V and 7 bases from J, with 10 bases between. The CDR3 is 11 amino acids.

The chain uses TRBV12-5 and TRBJ1-2; 8 bases line up with TRBD1. Germline trimming cut 7 bases from V and 4 bases from J; bases unmatched to any gene: 14. CDR1 is LGHNT, CDR2 FRNRAP, per germline. The CDR3 is made up of 16 amino acids. CDR3 sequence: CASVDTSGGSAYGYTF. As DNA, the CDR3 is TGTGCTAGTGTCGATACATCAGGGGGCTCTGCCTATGGCTACACCTTC.

J is TRBJ1-6 and V is TRBV7-8; unclear D gene. This CDR3 contains 18 residues. V was cut by 1 base and J by 7 bases, with 20 bases left in between. Looked up from germline, CDR1 is SGHVS and CDR2 is FQNEAQ. CDR3 coding DNA: TGTGCCAGCAGCTTAGTAGTTGTGGGCAGGCCCTTGAATTCACCCCTCCACTTT. Protein product: CASSLVVVGRPLNSPLHF.